This passage covers 28 T cell receptor beta chains from one sample sequenced in a study of T cell changes during pregnancy in multiple sclerosis. The table came from immunoSEQ multiplex PCR; TCRdb's copy has only in-frame clones and leaves some out. The sample consists of tens of thousands of clones, around 92% of them appearing once. Sequencing was performed on CD4+ T cells from peripheral blood mononuclear cells, taken in the third trimester of pregnancy. The receptors shown here come from a female donor with multiple sclerosis, enrolled in a pregnancy study.

The chain uses TRBV11-3 and TRBJ2-1, with D hard to call. Looked up from germline, CDR1 is SGHNT and CDR2 is YENEEA. Trimming took 0 bases from V and 4 from J, leaving 10 bases between them. This CDR3 spans 15 amino acids. The CDR3: CASSLDGDTYNEQFF. CDR3 coding DNA: TGTGCCAGCAGCTTAGATGGTGACACATACAATGAGCAGTTCTTC.

The chain employs TRBV2 and TRBJ2-2; TRBD1 is a possible D gene (6 bases). V lost 6 bases and J 4 bases, leaving 15 bases between the germline ends. The CDR3 runs 15 residues. Germline loops: CDR1 SNHLY, CDR2 FYNNEI. The CDR3 sequence: CASREQGYGTGELFF. The CDR3 DNA follows: TGTGCCAGCAGAGAACAGGGTTACGGCACCGGGGAGCTGTTTTTT.

This sequence joins TRBV7-9 and TRBJ1-3, with D tentatively TRBD1 (5 bases). Germline lookup yields CDR1 SEHNR and CDR2 FQNEAQ (reference sequence). The CDR3 length is 14 residues. Trimming took off 2 bases at V and 4 bases at J, with 9 bases between the two ends. The CDR3 DNA reads TGTGCCAGCAGCTTACAGGGTTCAGGAAACACCATATATTTT. Protein product: CASSLQGSGNTIYF.

The chain links TRBV7-2 to TRBJ1-1; a weak D match, TRBD1 (6 bases). Trimming pared 0 bases from V and 4 bases from J, leaving 15 bases between. CDR1 and CDR2 from the germline V gene are SGHTA and FQGNSA. This CDR3 has 16 residues. CDR3 nucleotides: TGTGCCAGCAGCTTAGCGGGCATACAGGGCGGCACTGAAGCTTTCTTT. Residues: CASSLAGIQGGTEAFF.

The J gene is TRBJ2-2, the V gene TRBV11-3, with TRBD2 as a possible D gene (5 bases). This CDR3 spans 17 amino acids. From germline, CDR1 is SGHNT and CDR2 YENEEA. V was clipped by 3 bases and J by 0 bases, with 14 bases between them. Written as DNA, the CDR3 is TGTGCCAGCAGCTTTCCTCGTGGAGGAACGAACACCGGGGAGCTGTTTTTT. Translating gives CASSFPRGGTNTGELFF.

This clone was detected once. This sequence joins TRBV6-6 and TRBJ2-5; D is ambiguous. This CDR3 has 12 amino acids. From germline, CDR1 is MNHNY and CDR2 SVGAGI (reference sequence). The germline V and J ends were trimmed by 2 bases and 2 bases, with 3 bases remaining between them. The CDR3 sequence: CASSYPQETQYF. The CDR3, as DNA: TGTGCCAGCAGTTACCCTCAAGAGACCCAGTACTTC.

V and J are TRBV7-2 and TRBJ1-3; D uncertain. CDR3 length: 15 residues. Trimming pared 5 bases from V and 0 bases from J, leaving 11 bases between. Germline CDR1 and CDR2: SGHTA and FQGNSA. The CDR3 reads CASSPNTFSGNTIYF. CDR3 sequence (DNA): TGTGCCAGCAGCCCCAACACGTTCTCTGGAAACACCATATATTTT.

J is TRBJ2-2 and V is TRBV5-8, with unresolved D. The CDR3 loop spans 11 amino acids. Germline assignment: CDR1 SGHTS and CDR2 YDEGEE. V lost 5 bases to trimming and J lost 6 bases, with 5 bases between them. The CDR3, as DNA: TGTGCCAGCAGGTTCGCCGGGGAGCTGTTTTTT. Protein: CASRFAGELFF.

In nucleotides, the CDR3 is TGTGCCAGCAGTTACCTCACCGGGACAACTAAAGAGACCCAGTACTTC. Protein sequence: CASSYLTGTTKETQYF. The V gene is TRBV6-6, the J gene TRBJ2-5; tentative D call: TRBD1 (6 bases). The CDR3 totals 16 residues. V was shortened by 2 bases and J by 3 bases, with 16 bases between the two germline ends. In germline, CDR1 is MNHNY, CDR2 SVGAGI (reference sequence).

V gene TRBV5-1 combines with J gene TRBJ2-7, with D uncertain. The germline V and J ends were trimmed by 0 bases and 0 bases, with 7 bases remaining between them. The CDR3 has 14 amino acids. Germline lookup yields CDR1 SGHRS and CDR2 YFSETQ. CDR3 sequence reads: CASSLAWSSYEQYF. In DNA form, the CDR3 reads TGCGCCAGCAGCTTGGCTTGGAGCTCCTACGAGCAGTACTTC.

The V and J genes are TRBV5-1 and TRBJ2-7, with a possible D match to TRBD2 (6 bases). The CDR3 extends over 17 amino acids. Germline-derived CDR1 and CDR2 are SGHRS and YFSETQ. V was shortened by 0 bases and J by 3 bases, with 19 bases between the two germline ends. As DNA, the CDR3 is TGCGCCAGCAGCTTGGGTCTTCTAGCGTCAAATGACTACGAGCAGTACTTC. As protein: CASSLGLLASNDYEQYF.

The chain carries TRBV5-1 and TRBJ2-7; D perhaps matches TRBD2 (6 bases). Trimming cost V 3 bases and J 2 bases, with 21 bases left between them. Germline values: CDR1 SGHRS, CDR2 YFSETQ. The CDR3 covers 17 residues. The CDR3 sequence is CASSYGTGIPTTYEQYF. The DNA of the CDR3 is TGCGCCAGCAGCTACGGGACTGGGATACCTACTACCTACGAGCAGTACTTC.

The V call is TRBV9, the J call TRBJ1-6; a weak D match, TRBD1 (5 bases). CDR3 length: 14 amino acids. Looked up from germline, CDR1 is SGDLS and CDR2 is YYNGEE. Deletions cut 3 bases from V and 5 bases from J, with 9 bases between. This chain's CDR3 is CASSAGLDNSPLHF. DNA of the CDR3: TGTGCCAGCAGCGCAGGGCTGGATAATTCACCCCTCCACTTT.

The rearrangement joins TRBV18 to TRBJ1-6; 7 positions match TRBD1. Trimming at V came to 5 bases and at J to 7 bases, leaving 8 bases not matched to a gene. There are 15 residues in the CDR3. Germline CDR1 KGHSH, CDR2 LQKENI. CDR3 sequence reads: CASSLGQRDNSPLHF. CDR3 coding DNA: TGTGCCAGCTCATTGGGACAGAGAGACAATTCACCCCTCCACTTT.

V and J are TRBV7-2 and TRBJ2-5; tentatively, D is TRBD2 (5 bases). The ends were cut back, 0 bases at V and 3 bases at J, with 8 bases in the middle. Germline V gives CDR1 SGHTA, CDR2 FQGNSA. The CDR3 spans 14 residues. This CDR3 reads CASSLAGLKETQYF. CDR3 nucleotides: TGTGCCAGCAGCTTAGCTGGACTTAAAGAGACCCAGTACTTC.

The CDR3 bases are TGTGCCAGCAGTGGCCAGGGCGCGGTTACCTACGAGCAGTACTTC. The encoded protein is CASSGQGAVTYEQYF. The V call is TRBV2, the J call TRBJ2-7; possible D gene TRBD1, 5 bases. The CDR3 is 15 amino acids. V dropped 4 bases and J dropped 2 bases, with 15 bases sitting between them. Looked up from germline, CDR1 is SNHLY and CDR2 is FYNNEI.

This chain connects TRBV7-9 to TRBJ1-1; no reliable D call. V lost 5 bases, J lost 1 base, and 8 bases lay in between. The V gene's germline CDR1 is SEHNR and CDR2 FQNEAQ (reference sequence). The CDR3 has 13 residues. This chain's CDR3 is CASSVPGNTEAFF. DNA for the CDR3: TGTGCCAGCAGCGTTCCCGGGAACACTGAAGCTTTCTTT.

CDR3 residues: CASSLGRERRGEQYF. The CDR3 DNA reads TGTGCCAGCAGCTTAGGGAGGGAGAGGAGAGGCGAGCAGTACTTC. This sequence joins TRBV11-1 and TRBJ2-7, with D tentatively TRBD2 (6 bases). This CDR3 is 15 amino acids long. V was shortened by 1 base and J by 6 bases, with 16 bases between the two germline ends. Germline V CDR1 and CDR2: SGHAT, FQDESV (reference sequence).

The chain links TRBV5-8 to TRBJ2-3; tentative D call: TRBD2 (6 bases). The V end was cut by 1 base, the J end by 4 bases, with 10 bases between. Germline CDR1 SGHTS, CDR2 YDEGEE. This CDR3 contains 14 residues. The CDR3 DNA is TGTGCCAGCAGCTTGCGCGGAGGGGCAGATACGCAGTATTTT. Translation: CASSLRGGADTQYF.

The chain uses TRBV5-5 and TRBJ1-2, with 10 bases fitting TRBD1. CDR1 SGHKS and CDR2 YYEKEE come from the germline V gene (reference sequence). Trimming cost V 2 bases and J 8 bases; bases outside gene matches: 9. CDR3 size: 15 residues. The CDR3 here is CASSFRTGGFGGYTF. The CDR3, as DNA: TGTGCCAGCAGCTTTCGGACAGGGGGGTTTGGAGGCTACACCTTC.

The chain joins TRBV6-1 to TRBJ2-6, with 8 bases lining up with TRBD1. CDR1 is MNHNS, CDR2 SASEGT, per germline. The CDR3 spans 18 residues. V lost 4 bases, J lost 2 bases, and 10 bases stayed unmatched. The CDR3 coding sequence is TGTGCCAGCAGTGGACGGCTGGCAGGGGGCACTGGGGCCAACGTCCTGACTTTC. Translation: CASSGRLAGGTGANVLTF.

The chain has TRBV27 and TRBJ1-1; a weak D match, TRBD1 (5 bases). Trimming took off 2 bases at V and 4 bases at J, with 8 bases between the two ends. Germline V gene data show CDR1 as MNHEY and CDR2 as SMNVEV (reference sequence). The CDR3 extends over 13 amino acids. This chain's CDR3 is CASSLRGSTEAFF. The CDR3 DNA reads as TGTGCCAGCAGTTTAAGGGGCAGCACTGAAGCTTTCTTT.

The gene calls are TRBV7-9 and TRBJ2-5, with TRBD2 identical over 14 bases. The J call may be mistaken, given a closer DNA end match to TRBJ2-7. This CDR3 has 18 residues. Germline V lookup: CDR1 SEHNR, CDR2 FQNEAQ (reference sequence). CDR3 amino acids: CASSDTSGTSGSAYEQYF. The CDR3 nucleotides read TGTGCCAGCAGCGACACCTCCGGGACTAGCGGGAGTGCCTACGAGCAGTACTTC.

The chain uses TRBV9 and TRBJ2-5; D call uncertain. Germline CDR1 and CDR2: SGDLS and YYNGEE. There are 14 residues in the CDR3. Deletions cut 0 bases from V and 3 bases from J, with 9 bases between. The CDR3 is CASSVDAGEETQYF. The CDR3 DNA reads TGTGCCAGCAGCGTAGACGCCGGAGAAGAGACCCAGTACTTC.

V is TRBV18 and J is TRBJ2-3; 9 nucleotides align to TRBD2. Looked up from germline, CDR1 is KGHSH and CDR2 is LQKENI. V trimming: 2 bases; J trimming: 5 bases; junction bases outside the gene matches: 8. This CDR3 is 16 amino acids long. CDR3 region: CASSPSGGRGRDTQYF. CDR3 coding DNA: TGTGCCAGCTCACCATCCGGCGGGAGGGGGCGAGATACGCAGTATTTT. The full variable domain, in which reference TRBV18 and TRBJ2-3 provide the parts outside the CDR3, is NAGVMQNPRHLVRRRGQEARLRCSPMKGHSHVYWYRQLPEEGLKFMVYLQKENIIDESGMPKERFSAEFPKEGPSILRIQQVVRGDSAAYFCASSPSGGRGRDTQYFGPGTRLTVL.

This rearrangement joins TRBV28 to TRBJ2-7, with TRBD1 identical over 10 bases. This CDR3 is built from 12 residues. The trim removed 10 bases at V and 4 bases at J, leaving 4 bases unmatched. Looked up from germline, CDR1 is MDHEN and CDR2 is SYDVKM. The CDR3 DNA sequence: TGTGCCATAAGGGGACAGGGGTACGAGCAGTACTTC. This translates into CAIRGQGYEQYF.

V and J are TRBV5-8 and TRBJ1-4; 11 bases are a match to TRBD1. The CDR3 contains 15 residues. The germline V gene encodes CDR1 SGHTS and CDR2 YDEGEE. V dropped 4 bases and J dropped 5; count of bases not matched to a gene: 4. CDR3 amino acids: CASSLGQGVNEKLFF. As DNA, the CDR3 is TGTGCCAGCAGCCTGGGACAGGGGGTAAATGAAAAACTGTTTTTT.

This sequence joins TRBV7-2 and TRBJ2-1, with 8 bases matching TRBD2. V was clipped by 1 base and J by 4 bases; unmatched bases: 6. CDR1 SGHTA and CDR2 FQGNSA come from the germline V gene. There are 16 residues in the CDR3. The CDR3 DNA reads TGTGCCAGCAGCTTAGACAGGGCTAGCGGGTACAATGAGCAGTTCTTC. It encodes CASSLDRASGYNEQFF.